This record looks at one TCR beta chain sequence and its context. Sample-barcoded 5' priming and a J-beta primer mix drove a second PCR of about 7 to 11 cycles. In TCRdb, the 5' RACE reads were re-called with MiXCR into one record per CDR3 protein. This sample has more than 700,000 distinct CDR3 sequences, with roughly 50% found just once. The entry originates in a study of blood T cells in healthy people across ages. The CDR3 runs 14 residues. The V gene lost 2 bases and the J gene lost 4 bases, with 10 bases spanning the gap. Germline CDR1 is SGHTA and CDR2 is FQGTGA. The V gene is TRBV7-3, the J gene TRBJ2-3; D not certain. The material sequenced was blood. This TCR was sampled from an elderly man in good health. For the CDR3, the DNA is TGTGCCAGCAGCTTAGCGATCGGGCCAGATACGCAGTATTTT. This codes for CASSLAIGPDTQYF.